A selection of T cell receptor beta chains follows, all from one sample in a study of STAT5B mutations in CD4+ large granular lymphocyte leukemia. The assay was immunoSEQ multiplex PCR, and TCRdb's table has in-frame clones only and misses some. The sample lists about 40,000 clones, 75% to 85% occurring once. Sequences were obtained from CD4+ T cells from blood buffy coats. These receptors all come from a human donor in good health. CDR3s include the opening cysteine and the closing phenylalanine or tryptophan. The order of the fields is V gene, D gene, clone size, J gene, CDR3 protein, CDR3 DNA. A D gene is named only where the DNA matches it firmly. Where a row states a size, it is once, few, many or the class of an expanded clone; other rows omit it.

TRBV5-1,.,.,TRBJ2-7,CASSFGAVGGEQYF,TGCGCCAGCAGCTTCGGGGCGGTAGGGGGCGAGCAGTACTTC
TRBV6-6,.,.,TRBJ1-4,CASSYSWEKLFF,TGTGCCAGCAGTTACTCTTGGGAAAAACTGTTTTTT
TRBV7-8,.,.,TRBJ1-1,CASTILSGPNTEAFF,TGTGCCAGCACCATTCTCTCTGGGCCGAACACTGAAGCTTTCTTT
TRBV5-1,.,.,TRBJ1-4,CASSSGDPNEKLFF,TGCGCCAGCAGCTCCGGGGATCCTAATGAAAAACTGTTTTTT
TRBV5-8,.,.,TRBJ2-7,CASTPMKGGPNSYEQYF,TGTGCCAGCACCCCGATGAAGGGGGGACCTAACTCCTACGAGCAGTACTTC
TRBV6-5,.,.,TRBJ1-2,CASSYSTSVANYGYTF,TGTGCCAGCAGTTACTCTACCAGCGTAGCTAACTATGGCTACACCTTC
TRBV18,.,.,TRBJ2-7,CASSPPAQFDEQYF,TGTGCCAGCTCACCACCGGCCCAGTTTGACGAGCAGTACTTC
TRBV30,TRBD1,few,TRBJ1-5,CAWSRGLGTGGDQPQHF,TGTGCCTGGAGTAGAGGGTTGGGGACAGGGGGCGATCAGCCCCAGCATTTT
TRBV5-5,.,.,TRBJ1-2,CASGLGGAWYGYTF,TGTGCCAGCGGTTTGGGGGGCGCTTGGTATGGCTACACCTTC
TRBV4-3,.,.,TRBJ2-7,CAGLGSYEQYF,TGCGCCGGCTTGGGATCCTACGAGCAGTACTTC
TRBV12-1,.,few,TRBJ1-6,CASSFPGHGYSPLHF,TGTGCCAGCAGCTTTCCGGGACACGGCTATTCACCCCTCCACTTT
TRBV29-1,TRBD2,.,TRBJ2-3,CSARLERGGRDTQYF,TGCAGCGCCCGGTTGGAGCGGGGGGGCCGGGATACGCAGTATTTT
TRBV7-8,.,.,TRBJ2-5,CASSLGAVETQYF,TGTGCCAGCAGCTTAGGGGCCGTAGAGACCCAGTACTTC
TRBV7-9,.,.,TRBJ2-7,CASSPSMGAGPYF,TGTGCCAGCAGCCCATCGATGGGGGCAGGACCTTACTTC
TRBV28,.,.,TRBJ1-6,CASSLGGQLANSPLHF,TGTGCCAGCAGTTTGGGGGGGCAATTGGCTAATTCACCCCTCCACTTT
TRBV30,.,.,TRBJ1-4,CAWSVGQGEGEKLFF,TGTGCCTGGAGTGTAGGGCAGGGTGAGGGGGAAAAACTGTTTTTT
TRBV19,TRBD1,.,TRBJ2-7,CASSSQGSYEQYF,TGTGCCAGTAGTTCACAGGGGTCCTACGAGCAGTACTTC
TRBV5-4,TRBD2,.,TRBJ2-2,CASTLVSGRYTGELFF,TGTGCCAGCACCTTAGTTAGCGGGAGATACACCGGGGAGCTGTTTTTT
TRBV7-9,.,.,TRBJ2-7,CASSLVSSSYEQYF,TGTGCCAGCAGCTTAGTTTCTAGCTCCTACGAGCAGTACTTC
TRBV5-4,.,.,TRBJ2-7,CASSSDLGANRRYEQYF,TGTGCCAGCAGCTCTGATTTAGGGGCCAATCGACGCTACGAGCAGTACTTC
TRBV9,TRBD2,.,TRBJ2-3,CASSAGLAGSTDTQYF,TGTGCCAGCAGCGCAGGACTAGCGGGTAGCACAGATACGCAGTATTTT
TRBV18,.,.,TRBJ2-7,CASSPSWGYEQYF,TGTGCCAGCTCCCCCTCGTGGGGGTACGAGCAGTACTTC
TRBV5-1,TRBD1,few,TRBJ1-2,CASSLDLGQGSISYGYTF,TGCGCCAGCAGCTTGGACCTTGGACAGGGGTCGATTTCCTATGGCTACACCTTC
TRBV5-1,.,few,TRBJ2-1,CASSLGGQSYNEQFF,TGCGCCAGCAGCTTGGGGGGACAATCCTACAATGAGCAGTTCTTC
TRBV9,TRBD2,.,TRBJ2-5,CASSVEPGLAGTQYF,TGTGCCAGCAGCGTAGAACCGGGACTAGCGGGGACCCAGTACTTC
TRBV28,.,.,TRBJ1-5,CASSLRDGRRPQHF,TGTGCCAGCAGTTTAAGGGACGGCCGACGGCCCCAGCATTTT